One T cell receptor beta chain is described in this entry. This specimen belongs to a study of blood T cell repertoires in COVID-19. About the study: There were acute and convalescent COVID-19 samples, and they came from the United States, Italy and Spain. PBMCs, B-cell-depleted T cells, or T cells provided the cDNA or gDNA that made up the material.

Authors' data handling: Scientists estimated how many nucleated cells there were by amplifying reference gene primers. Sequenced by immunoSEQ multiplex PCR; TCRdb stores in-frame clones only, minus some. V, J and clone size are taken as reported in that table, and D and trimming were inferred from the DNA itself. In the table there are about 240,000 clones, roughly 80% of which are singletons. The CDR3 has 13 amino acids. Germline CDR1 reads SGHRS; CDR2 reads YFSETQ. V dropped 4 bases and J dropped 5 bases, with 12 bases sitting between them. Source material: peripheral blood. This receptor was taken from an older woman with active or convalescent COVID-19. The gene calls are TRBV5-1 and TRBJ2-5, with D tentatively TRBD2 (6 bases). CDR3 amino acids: CASSGGNEETQYF. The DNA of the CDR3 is TGCGCCAGCAGCGGGGGGAATGAGGAGACCCAGTACTTC.